This TCR beta chain originates from a study of identical twins. cDNA molecules carried unique molecular identifiers, and template switching added a universal primer site. TCRdb processed the 5' RACE reads anew with MiXCR; each CDR3 protein has one entry. The table shows about 720,000 distinct CDR3 sequences, with approximately 18% occurring only once. Study-level findings and limits: Those out-of-frame alpha sequences shared by twins showed an excess of low generation probability.

Regarding this clonotype: What it binds is unknown.

These data are also associated with another study on T cells expressing NK-cell markers. From that second work: Each of over 5 donors carried dominant NKG2C+ clonotypes accounting for about 1.0-7.5% of CD8+ T cells. For a few donors, these clonotypes were likewise the leading ones in the CD3+CD56-NKG2C+ fraction.

Sequenced sample: PBMCs. The clonotype comes from a woman aged 18-30 years in good health.

The CDR3 spells CASSLSPGTRRYNEQFF. As DNA, the CDR3 is TGCGCCAGCAGCCTGTCCCCCGGGACTCGGCGGTACAATGAGCAGTTCTTC. This chain connects TRBV5-1 to TRBJ2-1; D possibly corresponds to TRBD2 (6 bases). V lost 4 bases to trimming and J lost 4 bases, with 21 bases between them. This CDR3 comprises 17 residues. Germline V gene lookup returns CDR1 SGHRS and CDR2 YFSETQ.